The 16 T cell receptor beta chains reported below all come from one sample, sequenced in a study of CD8+CD57+ T cells in acquired aplastic anemia. Both TCR beta VDJ combination and CDR3 sequence profiling were carried out. Genomic DNA was the template for this profiling. Each CDR3 protein gets one entry after TCRdb re-called the reads with MiXCR. Of fewer than 250,000 distinct CDR3 sequences detected, 45% to 50% appear once; the ten largest clones hold less than 9%. CD8+CD57+ cell expansion had been shown by flow cytometry in patients chosen for sequencing. The specimen sequenced was sorted CD4+, CD8+, or CD8+CD57+ T cells (not recorded which) from PBMCs. Receptors originate from a human donor with aplastic anemia.

This clonotype was detected many times. The J gene is TRBJ2-3, the V gene TRBV13, with D unresolved. The germline V gene has CDR1 PRHDT and CDR2 FYEKMQ (reference sequence). The CDR3 loop spans 17 amino acids. The germline V and J ends were trimmed by 4 bases and 1 base, with 18 bases remaining between them. CDR3 coding DNA: TGTGCCAGCAGCTCCTCTTATAGGGAAGACGGCACAGATACGCAGTATTTT. Its protein product is CASSSSYREDGTDTQYF.

This clonotype was observed a few times. The rearrangement uses TRBV4-1 and TRBJ2-7; unclear D gene. Trimming took off 1 base at V and 3 bases at J, with 19 bases between the two ends. CDR3 length: 17 amino acids. Germline V gene lookup returns CDR1 MGHRA and CDR2 YSYEKL. CDR3 DNA: TGCGCCAGCAGCCAAGGGCATGGGCAGACGACTCGCTACGAGCAGTACTTC. Translated: CASSQGHGQTTRYEQYF.

This chain uses TRBV7-2 with TRBJ1-5; D is ambiguous. Between the trimmed V and J ends, which lost 4 bases and 5 bases, there was a span of 21 bases. Germline loops: CDR1 SGHTA, CDR2 FQGNSA. This CDR3 contains 17 residues. The CDR3 DNA follows: TGTGCCAGCAGCTCCCAGCCCCTGGCGTTCGAAGATCAGCCCCAGCATTTT. This gives the protein CASSSQPLAFEDQPQHF.

Note on this clonotype: A read error is possible here, since a much larger clone lies one base away. The final CDR3 position lacks the conserved phenylalanine or tryptophan, pointing to a likely read error. This chain uses TRBV5-5 with TRBJ2-2; the D gene is possibly TRBD1 (6 bases). The CDR3 loop spans 14 amino acids. Germline CDR1 SGHKS, CDR2 YYEKEE (reference sequence). The CDR3 reads CASSFRGLAGELFL. In nucleotides, the CDR3 is TGCGCCAGCAGCTTCAGGGGTCTGGCCGGGGAGCTGTTTCTT.

At least ten counts were recorded for this clonotype. This chain links TRBV7-8 with TRBJ1-3; 9 bases match TRBD1. The CDR3 has 17 residues. Trimming took 1 base from V and 0 from J; bases not matched to a gene: 4. Germline V gene data show CDR1 as SGHVS and CDR2 as FQNEAQ. Written as DNA, the CDR3 is TGTGCCAGCAGCTTAGAACAGGGGGCCCGCTCTGGAAACACCATATATTTT. Amino acids: CASSLEQGARSGNTIYF.

At least ten counts were recorded for this clonotype. This chain uses TRBV4-1 with TRBJ2-7; D call uncertain. Germline V CDR1 and CDR2: MGHRA, YSYEKL. CDR3 length: 15 amino acids. Trimming pared 4 bases from V and 0 bases from J, leaving 13 bases between. The CDR3 nucleotides read TGCGCCAGCAGCCCCGTTTTTGCAGACTCCTACGAGCAGTACTTC. Encoded protein: CASSPVFADSYEQYF.

In its sample, this clonotype was seen many times. The gene calls are TRBV7-9 and TRBJ2-7; D could derive from TRBD1 or TRBD2 (5 bases each). The V gene lost 1 base and the J gene lost 4 bases, with 17 bases spanning the gap. The CDR3 length is 16 residues. Per the germline V gene, CDR1 is SEHNR and CDR2 is FQNEAQ (reference sequence). The CDR3, as DNA: TGTGCCAGCAGCTTAGGTAGCCAGGGACCCTTTTACGAGCAGTACTTC. It specifies CASSLGSQGPFYEQYF. Full variable domain (remainder filled in from reference TRBV7-9 and TRBJ2-7): DTGVSQNPRHKITKRGQNVTFRCDPISEHNRLYWYRQTLGQGPEFLTYFQNEAQLEKSRLLSDRFSAERPKGSFSTLEIQRTEQGDSAMYLCASSLGSQGPFYEQYFGPGTRLTVT.

This rearrangement joins TRBV29-1 to TRBJ2-1, with no clear D. The CDR3 length is 10 residues. Trimming took off 6 bases at V and 3 bases at J, with 3 bases between the two ends. CDR1 and CDR2 from the germline V gene are SQVTM and ANQGSEA. This CDR3 reads CSVNYNEQFF. In nucleotides, the CDR3 is TGCAGCGTCAACTACAATGAGCAGTTCTTC.

This clonotype has just a few counts. The chain links TRBV2 to TRBJ2-7, with no clear D. Germline loops: CDR1 SNHLY, CDR2 FYNNEI. This CDR3 spans 15 amino acids. V gave up 9 bases and J gave up 0 bases, with 18 bases separating them. This chain's CDR3 is CARSTTVRSSYEQYF. CDR3 bases: TGTGCCAGGTCGACCACAGTGAGGTCCTCCTACGAGCAGTACTTC.

This chain links TRBV5-1 with TRBJ2-1; D assignment may be TRBD1 or TRBD2 (6 bases each). The ends were cut back, 1 base at V and 3 bases at J, with 14 bases in the middle. The CDR3 extends over 16 amino acids. Germline V lookup: CDR1 SGHRS, CDR2 YFSETQ. Here the CDR3 reads CASSLLAGTSYNEQFF. The DNA of the CDR3 is TGCGCCAGCAGCTTGTTGGCGGGGACAAGCTACAATGAGCAGTTCTTC.

This clonotype was observed a few times. V gene TRBV3-1 combines with J gene TRBJ2-1, with TRBD2 matching 10 bases. The CDR3 extends over 15 amino acids. The germline V gene encodes CDR1 LGHDT and CDR2 YNNKEL (reference sequence). The ends lost 4 bases at V and 7 bases at J; junction bases unmatched: 7. CDR3 amino acids: CASSPSGRANNEQFF. As DNA, the CDR3 is TGTGCCAGCAGCCCGAGCGGGAGGGCCAATAATGAGCAGTTCTTC.

The chain uses TRBV25-1 and TRBJ2-3, with D tentatively TRBD1 or TRBD2 (6 bases each). Looked up from germline, CDR1 is MGHDK and CDR2 is SYGVNS. Trimming stripped 5 bases from V and 5 bases from J, with 14 bases between. This CDR3 is 14 amino acids long. CDR3 nucleotides: TGTGCCAGCAGTAAAAGGGGGGCCAGAGATACGCAGTATTTT. Translated, it gives CASSKRGARDTQYF.

The genes are TRBV5-4 and TRBJ2-1, with 9 bases fitting TRBD2. The CDR3 has 16 residues. Germline trimming cut 0 bases from V and 5 bases from J; bases unmatched to any gene: 6. Germline loops: CDR1 SGHNT, CDR2 YYREEE (reference sequence). The CDR3 nucleotides read TGTGCCAGCAGCTTGGACAGCGGGGGGACCAACAATGAGCAGTTCTTC. It codes for CASSLDSGGTNNEQFF.

About this clonotype itself: This clone may be a read error of a much larger clone one base away. V gene TRBV6-1 combines with J gene TRBJ2-2; D gene ambiguous. The CDR3 is 15 amino acids. Germline V gives CDR1 MNHNS, CDR2 SASEGT. With 4 bases removed from V and 1 base from J, the gap between germline ends came to 10 bases. This CDR3 is CASSVEVVNTGELFF. DNA of the CDR3: TGTGCCAGCAGTGTCGAGGTTGTGAACACCGGGGAGCTGTTTTTT.

The chain joins TRBV2 to TRBJ2-7, with 7 bases aligning to TRBD1. The V segment lost 6 bases and the J segment 0 bases; nucleotides outside the gene matches: 5. The CDR3 totals 14 residues. Per the germline V gene, CDR1 is SNHLY and CDR2 is FYNNEI. CDR3 nucleotides: TGTGCCAGCAGCGCCGGACAGGTCTCCTACGAGCAGTACTTC. It specifies CASSAGQVSYEQYF.

As to this clonotype: A much more abundant neighbour one base away suggests this may be a read error. The chain couples TRBV12-3 or TRBV12-4 to TRBJ1-3; no clear D gene. The CDR3 totals 15 residues. As DNA, the CDR3 is TGTGCCAGCAGTCCATATGGTGGCAATGGAACCACCATATATTTT. Translation gives CASSPYGGNGTTIYF.